This T cell receptor beta chain was recorded in a study of response to subunit inactivated influenza vaccine. TCRdb re-analysed the RT-PCR reads in MiXCR, keeping a single row per CDR3 protein. The sample consists of 530,000 or so distinct CDR3 sequences, 10% to 15% of them appearing once. Deletions cut 3 bases from V and 3 bases from J, with 15 bases between. The germline gives CDR1 SGHKS, CDR2 YYEKEE (reference sequence). This CDR3 has 16 residues. The sample consisted of PBMCs from blood, taken on the day of vaccination. The receptor was derived from a middle-aged man who received an inactivated influenza vaccine. The genes are TRBV5-5 and TRBJ2-2; the D call may be TRBD1 or TRBD2 (6 bases each). The CDR3 DNA sequence: TGTGCCAGCAGCTCCAGAGGGGGGTATGACACCGGGGAGCTGTTTTTT. Residues: CASSSRGGYDTGELFF. The whole variable domain, remainder taken from reference TRBV5-5 and TRBJ2-2, is DAGVTQSPTHLIKTRGQQVTLRCSPISGHKSVSWYQQVLGQGPQFIFQYYEKEERGRGNFPDRFSARQFPNYSSELNVNALLLGDSALYLCASSSRGGYDTGELFFGEGSRLTVL.